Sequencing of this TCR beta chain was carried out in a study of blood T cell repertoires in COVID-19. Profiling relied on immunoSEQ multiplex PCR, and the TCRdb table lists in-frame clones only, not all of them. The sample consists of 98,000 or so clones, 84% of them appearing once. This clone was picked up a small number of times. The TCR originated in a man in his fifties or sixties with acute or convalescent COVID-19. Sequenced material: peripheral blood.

CDR3 region: CASSPGVLAGEETQYF. The CDR3 DNA reads TGTGCCAGCAGCCCCGGGGTTCTAGCGGGAGAAGAGACCCAGTACTTC. The chain links TRBV7-9 to TRBJ2-5, with TRBD2 matching over 10 bases. The V gene end was trimmed by 5 bases and the J gene end by 3 bases; junction bases not matched to a gene: 9. This CDR3 is 16 amino acids long. Germline V gene data show CDR1 as SEHNR and CDR2 as FQNEAQ (reference sequence). Filled out from reference TRBV7-9 and TRBJ2-5, the complete variable domain reads DTGVSQNPRHKITKRGQNVTFRCDPISEHNRLYWYRQTLGQGPEFLTYFQNEAQLEKSRLLSDRFSAERPKGSFSTLEIQRTEQGDSAMYLCASSPGVLAGEETQYFGPGTRLLVL.